Given below is one T cell receptor (beta chain) in context. The entry originates in a study of blood T cell repertoires in COVID-19. For the study at large: Acute-phase and convalescent COVID-19 samples originated in the United States, Italy and Spain. The cDNA or gDNA used as material had been derived from T cells, B-cell-depleted T cells, or PBMCs.

The germline V gene has CDR1 MDHEN and CDR2 SYDVKM. The ends were cut back, 4 bases at V and 6 bases at J, with 10 bases in the middle. The CDR3 consists of 13 residues. As originally analysed: Using reference gene primer amplification, nucleated cell counts were estimated. Here immunoSEQ multiplex PCR was the method, and the copy in TCRdb shows in-frame clones only, minus some. For V, J and clone size, that table is used; D and trimming come from the DNA. Of a few hundred thousand clones in the sample, around 83% were seen once. Material for sequencing was peripheral blood. V and J are TRBV28 and TRBJ1-5; D call uncertain. This sequence was found in a woman aged 18 to 35 with acute or convalescent COVID-19. The CDR3 sequence: CASSWEVRQPQHF. The CDR3 nucleotides are TGTGCCAGCAGTTGGGAGGTTCGTCAGCCCCAGCATTTT.